This TCR beta chain was identified in a study of T cells expressing NK-cell markers (dated by TCRdb to between 2020 and 2021). At the level of the whole study: In sorted CD3+CD56+NKG2C+, CD3+CD56+NKG2C- and CD3+CD56-NKG2C+ T-cell subsets from eight or nine donors, TCR beta-chain repertoires were profiled. Among the eight sequenced donors, only one was HCMV-seronegative, while the other seven were HCMV-seropositive. Randomly selected healthy volunteers, three men and five women, were used as the eight sequenced donors. Illumina HiSeq 2000/2500, MiSeq or NextSeq was used to sequence libraries as 2 x 150 bp reads.

HCMV-specific IgG was detected in serum with a commercial ELISA kit to determine HCMV serostatus. Ficoll density gradient centrifugation was used to isolate peripheral blood mononuclear cells from blood. Points on this clonotype: The target of this receptor is not known.

This sample was sequenced with an Illumina HiSeq 2000. 5'RACE template switching, by which a universal primer site and unique molecular identifiers were added, was used to make TCR beta cDNA libraries. cDNA synthesis was primed from the TCR beta constant segment and was followed by two successive PCR amplification steps. The study's own analysis went as follows. Reads were demultiplexed and grouped by UMI with MIGEC, and clonotypes were assembled and quantified with MiTCR. To remove erroneous sequences, TCR cDNA sequences were retained only when supported by two or more reads. The tcR package was used for downstream repertoire analysis, and clonotypes were matched across fractions by CDR3 nucleotide sequence plus V segment. Antigen specificity was annotated against VDJdb with VDJmatch, allowing one amino acid substitution in CDR3. The reads went through TCRdb reprocessing, and each CDR3 protein sequence gets one entry with no DNA. It is TCRdb's table, rather than the study itself, that gives the V and J calls and clone size. This sample's records show about 110,000 distinct CDR3 sequences. About a fifth of the sample rests with the top ten.

What the authors observed across the whole study: In more than 5 donors, the dominant CD3+CD56+NKG2C+ clonotypes were found to rank among the top 10 CD8+ clonotypes and to make up about 1.0-7.0% of CD8+ T cells. Whether the expanded NKG2C-expressing T cell clones were specific for HCMV antigens was left unclear. Those dominant clonotypes were again the most abundant among CD3+CD56-NKG2C+ cells in several donors, at about 28.3-60.1%.

Based on the germline V gene (reference sequence), the CDR1 and CDR2 sequences are DFQATT and SNEGSKA. From the cysteine through the phenylalanine, the CDR3 covers 14 amino acids. DNA for this receptor is not on file. The chain employs TRBV20-1 and TRBJ2-2; no DNA is available, so the TRBD1 call from TCRdb remains unchecked. The receptor was isolated from a woman aged 18-69 years in good health. Specimen: blood T cells: a sorted CD56 or NKG2C T cell subset, CD4+ or CD8+ T cells, or bulk PBMC T cells (not recorded which). Here the CDR3 is given as CSARAGLDTGELFF.